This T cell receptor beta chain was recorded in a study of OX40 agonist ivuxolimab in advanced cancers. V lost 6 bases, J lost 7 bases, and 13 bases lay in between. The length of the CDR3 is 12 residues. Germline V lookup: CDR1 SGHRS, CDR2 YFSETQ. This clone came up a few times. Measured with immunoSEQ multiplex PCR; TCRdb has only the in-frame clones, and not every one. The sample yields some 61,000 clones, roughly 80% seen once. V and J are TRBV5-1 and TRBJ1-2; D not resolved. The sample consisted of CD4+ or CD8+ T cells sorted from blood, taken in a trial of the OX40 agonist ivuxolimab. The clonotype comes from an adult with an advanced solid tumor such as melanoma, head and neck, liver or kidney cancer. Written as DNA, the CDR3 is TGCGCCAGCAACGATCATCGGGGTGGCTACACCTTC. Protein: CASNDHRGGYTF.